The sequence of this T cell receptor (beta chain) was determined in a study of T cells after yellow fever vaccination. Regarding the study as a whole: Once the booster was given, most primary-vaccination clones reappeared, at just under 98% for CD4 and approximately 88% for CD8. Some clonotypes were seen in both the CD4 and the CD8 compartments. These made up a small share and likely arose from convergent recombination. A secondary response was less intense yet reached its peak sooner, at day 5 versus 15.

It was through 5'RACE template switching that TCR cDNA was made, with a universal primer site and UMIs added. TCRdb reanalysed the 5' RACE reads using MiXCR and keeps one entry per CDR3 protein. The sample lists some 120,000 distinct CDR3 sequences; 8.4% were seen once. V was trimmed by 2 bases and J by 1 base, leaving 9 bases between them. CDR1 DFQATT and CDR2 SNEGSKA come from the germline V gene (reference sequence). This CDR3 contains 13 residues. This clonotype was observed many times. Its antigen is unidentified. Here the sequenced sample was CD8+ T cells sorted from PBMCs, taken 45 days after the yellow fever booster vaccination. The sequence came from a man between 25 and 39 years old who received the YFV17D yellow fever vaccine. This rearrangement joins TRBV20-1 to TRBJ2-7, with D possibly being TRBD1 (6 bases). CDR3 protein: CSARPDSSYEQYF. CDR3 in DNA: TGCAGTGCTAGACCGGACAGTTCCTACGAGCAGTACTTC.